This T cell receptor beta chain was recorded in a study of CD8 T cells in ankylosing spondylitis. Preparation of TCR beta libraries was done by quantitative 5'-RACE with molecular barcodes. One entry per CDR3 protein, called by TCRdb with MiXCR from the 5' RACE reads. The repertoire holds 100,000 to 150,000 distinct CDR3 sequences, with roughly a sixth as singletons. Findings and limits, study-wide: Disease-linked clones reportedly showed significant enrichment in matched ankylosing spondylitis synovial fluid. Certain motif variants had earlier been reported in reactive arthritis synovial fluid and blood. Clones linked to disease, bearing a CD8+ phenotype, were relatively rare in peripheral blood. Seemingly characteristic of ankylosing spondylitis blood was a TCR beta motif consisting of roughly 8 highly homologous variants.

Germline V gives CDR1 MDHEN, CDR2 SYDVKM. The V gene end was trimmed by 5 bases and the J gene end by 4 bases; junction bases not matched to a gene: 5. The CDR3 sequence is 15 residues long. This clonotype was detected ten times or more. Its antigen is unknown. This TCR was sampled from a male donor with ankylosing spondylitis. Input material: blood, either unsorted or a sorted T cell fraction (not recorded which). This chain connects TRBV28 to TRBJ2-1; 10 nucleotides match TRBD2. The CDR3 DNA reads as TGTGCCAGCAGTCCCCGGACTAGCGGTTACAATGAGCAGTTCTTC. This sequence encodes CASSPRTSGYNEQFF. Drawing the rest from reference TRBV28 and TRBJ2-1, the complete variable domain is DVKVTQSSRYLVKRTGEKVFLECVQDMDHENMFWYRQDPGLGLRLIYFSYDVKMKEKGDIPEGYSVSREKKERFSLILESASTNQTSMYLCASSPRTSGYNEQFFGPGTRLTVL.